This is a list of T cell receptor beta chains from one sample in a study of CD8+ T cells in alopecia areata. Sequenced by immunoSEQ multiplex PCR; TCRdb stores in-frame clones only, minus some. The profile shows 120,000 or so clones, roughly 57% of them singletons. The material sequenced was CD4+ T cells sorted from blood, taken at week 4, from a patient treated with tofacitinib. These receptor sequences come from a human donor with alopecia areata. The CDR3 runs from the conserved cysteine through the conserved F or W. Each record gives: J gene, D gene, V gene, clone size, CDR3 DNA, CDR3 protein. A D gene is named only where the DNA matches it firmly. Expanded clones get a size class; other rows say once, few or many, or leave the size out.

J gene: TRBJ1-1
D gene: -
V gene: TRBV14
clone size: few
CDR3 DNA: TGTGCCAGCAGCCAAGGGGGGGCCAACACTGAAGCTTTCTTT
CDR3 protein: CASSQGGANTEAFF

J gene: TRBJ2-5
D gene: TRBD2
V gene: TRBV18
clone size: few
CDR3 DNA: TGTGCCAGCTCACCAAATGGAAAACTAGCGGGGACTCAAGAGACCCAGTACTTC
CDR3 protein: CASSPNGKLAGTQETQYF

J gene: TRBJ2-1
D gene: TRBD1
V gene: TRBV2
clone size: -
CDR3 DNA: TGTGCCAGCAGCGGACAGGGCTCAGGGCACAATGAGCAGTTCTTC
CDR3 protein: CASSGQGSGHNEQFF

J gene: TRBJ1-2
D gene: -
V gene: TRBV5-1
clone size: once
CDR3 DNA: TGCGCCAGCAGCTTGGATGGAGGGGATGGCTACACCTTC
CDR3 protein: CASSLDGGDGYTF

J gene: TRBJ2-3
D gene: -
V gene: TRBV7-2
clone size: -
CDR3 DNA: TGTGCCAGCAGCATTGGGGGGGCCACAGATACGCAGTATTTT
CDR3 protein: CASSIGGATDTQYF

J gene: TRBJ2-1
D gene: -
V gene: TRBV7-8
clone size: few
CDR3 DNA: TGTGCCAGCAGCTTAGACAGGGCTAATGAGCAGTTCTTC
CDR3 protein: CASSLDRANEQFF

J gene: TRBJ2-3
D gene: -
V gene: TRBV9
clone size: -
CDR3 DNA: TGTGCCAGCAGCGTATTTCCTAGTCGGGGCACAGATACGCAGTATTTT
CDR3 protein: CASSVFPSRGTDTQYF

J gene: TRBJ2-3
D gene: -
V gene: TRBV10-3
clone size: -
CDR3 DNA: TGTGCCACCGGGCAGGGAATTCAAGATACGCAGTATTTT
CDR3 protein: CATGQGIQDTQYF

J gene: TRBJ2-3
D gene: TRBD2
V gene: TRBV4-1
clone size: -
CDR3 DNA: TGCGCCAGCAGCCAAGATGAAGCGGGAGGGCCTCAAGATACGCAGTATTTT
CDR3 protein: CASSQDEAGGPQDTQYF

J gene: TRBJ2-7
D gene: -
V gene: TRBV7-2
clone size: -
CDR3 DNA: TGTGCCAGCAGCTTAGTCTTCAGAGGCTACGAGCAGTACTTC
CDR3 protein: CASSLVFRGYEQYF

J gene: TRBJ2-7
D gene: -
V gene: TRBV30
clone size: -
CDR3 DNA: TGTGCCTGGAGCCACCCTTCAGCTCACGAGCAGTACTTC
CDR3 protein: CAWSHPSAHEQYF

J gene: TRBJ2-5
D gene: TRBD2
V gene: TRBV29-1
clone size: -
CDR3 DNA: TGCAGCGTTGTTAGCGGGGGGGCAGAGACCCAGTACTTC
CDR3 protein: CSVVSGGAETQYF

J gene: TRBJ2-7
D gene: -
V gene: TRBV6-6
clone size: -
CDR3 DNA: TGTGCCAGCACCACGGAGGGGAGCAGAAGCGAAAACGAGCAGTACTTC
CDR3 protein: CASTTEGSRSENEQYF

J gene: TRBJ2-1
D gene: TRBD1
V gene: TRBV15
clone size: -
CDR3 DNA: TGTGCCACCAGCAGAGAAAGGACAGGGGTCAATGAGCAGTTCTTC
CDR3 protein: CATSRERTGVNEQFF

J gene: TRBJ1-5
D gene: -
V gene: TRBV27
clone size: once
CDR3 DNA: TGTGCCAGCAGAATCAGTATATCTCCCGGTCAGCCCCAGCATTTT
CDR3 protein: CASRISISPGQPQHF

J gene: TRBJ2-3
D gene: -
V gene: TRBV7-2
clone size: -
CDR3 DNA: TGTGCCAGCAGCTTAGCGCCCACAGATACGCAGTATTTT
CDR3 protein: CASSLAPTDTQYF

J gene: TRBJ2-3
D gene: -
V gene: TRBV28
clone size: few
CDR3 DNA: TGTGCCAGCAGAGGGATCACAGATACGCAGTATTTT
CDR3 protein: CASRGITDTQYF

J gene: TRBJ1-4
D gene: -
V gene: TRBV5-1
clone size: -
CDR3 DNA: TGCGCCAGCCGACAGAGTTCAACTAATGAAAAACTGTTTTTT
CDR3 protein: CASRQSSTNEKLFF

J gene: TRBJ1-1
D gene: -
V gene: TRBV29-1
clone size: -
CDR3 DNA: TGCAGCGTTGATGCGAACACTGAAGCTTTCTTT
CDR3 protein: CSVDANTEAFF

J gene: TRBJ1-1
D gene: TRBD1
V gene: TRBV29-1
clone size: -
CDR3 DNA: TGCAGCGGGACAGGGGGCAGCAGGACTGAAGCTTTCTTT
CDR3 protein: CSGTGGSRTEAFF